The T cell receptor beta chain described here comes from a study of T-cell reconstitution after alpha-beta-depleted transplantation in children. Preparation of the TCRbeta library was carried out with unique molecular identifiers. TCRdb re-called the PCR reads through MiXCR, storing one row per CDR3 protein. The table records around 580,000 distinct CDR3 sequences, under 30% of them present only once. Study-wide results and caveats: One year after transplant, T-cell counts and diversity came mostly from newly produced T cells. The origin of alpha-beta T cells about two months after transplant was reportedly several hundred expanded graft clones. Surviving recipient cells, namely T cells and thymic progenitors, were the source of high day-60 TCRbeta diversity in some patients.

As for this clonotype: Its antigen is unknown.

The CDR3 covers 14 residues. V was pared by 3 bases and J by 5 bases, with 12 bases between. CDR1 SGHKS and CDR2 YYEKEE come from the germline V gene (reference sequence). This specimen consisted of PBMCs, mostly from graft donor cells, obtained 360 days after TCRalphabeta/CD19-depleted stem cell transplant. V and J are TRBV5-5 and TRBJ2-1; possible D gene TRBD2, 6 bases. This sequence originates from a boy younger than two who had a stem cell transplant for acute myeloid leukemia, so the T cells may come from the graft donor. The CDR3 DNA sequence: TGTGCCAGCAGCTCCGGGACTTCCCACAATGAGCAGTTCTTC. Translating gives CASSSGTSHNEQFF.